Sequencing of this TCR beta chain was carried out in a study of shared clonotypes between healthy human individuals. Study-level information: Three plates each covered CD4 naive and memory; CD8 naive two, CD8 memory one.

Clones were read by immunoSEQ multiplex PCR, and TCRdb kept only the in-frame ones, dropping some. The sample has over 2 million clones, over 85% seen once; the top ten hold more than 0.1%. The authors divided CD4+ cells into CD45RA+ naive and CD45RA-negative memory subsets. The CDR3 covers 15 residues. Germline CDR1 MRHNA, CDR2 SNTAGT. Trimming took off 2 bases at V and 5 bases at J, with 15 bases between the two ends. Sequencing input: naive CD4+ T cells sorted from blood. Indicated subset: CD45RA+ positively selected. This chain joins TRBV6-4 and TRBJ2-5, with D possibly being TRBD2 (6 bases). This TCR was sampled from a man aged 18-30 years in good health. This CDR3 is CASSDPDRAGETQYF. CDR3 in DNA: TGTGCCAGCAGTGACCCGGACCGGGCGGGGGAGACCCAGTACTTC.